The present entry profiles one T cell receptor beta chain with its context. The data stem from a study of cytomegalovirus exposure and HLA in healthy donors. The CDR3 is 13 residues long. Per the germline V gene, CDR1 is SGDLS and CDR2 is YYNGEE. V shed 6 bases and J shed 7 bases, with 14 bases lying between them. PCR employed 60 Vbeta and 13 Jbeta primers. TCRdb's table, derived via immunoSEQ multiplex PCR, lists solely in-frame clones and lacks some. In the table there are 150,000 to 200,000 clones, roughly 79% of which are singletons. What was sequenced was PBMCs. The origin of this receptor is a man aged 25 to 45 in good health and CMV-seronegative. The chain couples TRBV9 to TRBJ2-1; a weak D match, TRBD1 (5 bases). The CDR3 region has the DNA TGTGCCAGCACCCAGGACACCGCTAATGAGCAGTTCTTC. It encodes CASTQDTANEQFF.